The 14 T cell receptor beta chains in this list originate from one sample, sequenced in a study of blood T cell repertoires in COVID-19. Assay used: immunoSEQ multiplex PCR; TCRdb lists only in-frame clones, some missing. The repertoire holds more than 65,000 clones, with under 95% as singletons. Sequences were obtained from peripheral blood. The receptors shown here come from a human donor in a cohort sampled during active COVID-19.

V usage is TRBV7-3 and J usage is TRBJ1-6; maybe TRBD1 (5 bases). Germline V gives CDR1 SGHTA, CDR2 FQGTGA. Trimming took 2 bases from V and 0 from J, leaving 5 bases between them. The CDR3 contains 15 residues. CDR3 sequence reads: CASSLGHSYNSPLHF. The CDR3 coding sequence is TGTGCCAGCAGCTTAGGACACTCCTATAATTCACCCCTCCACTTT.

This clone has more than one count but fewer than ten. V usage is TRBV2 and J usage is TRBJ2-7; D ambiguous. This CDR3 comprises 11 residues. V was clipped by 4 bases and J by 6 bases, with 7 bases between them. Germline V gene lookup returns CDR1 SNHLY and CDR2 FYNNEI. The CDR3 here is CASSADTEQYF. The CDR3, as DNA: TGTGCCAGCAGTGCAGACACCGAGCAGTACTTC.

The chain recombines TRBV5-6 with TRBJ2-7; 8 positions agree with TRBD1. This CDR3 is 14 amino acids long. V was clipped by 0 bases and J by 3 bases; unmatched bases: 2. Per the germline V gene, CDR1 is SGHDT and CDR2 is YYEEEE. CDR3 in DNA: TGTGCCAGCAGCTTGGGACAGGGGTACTACGAGCAGTACTTC. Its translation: CASSLGQGYYEQYF.

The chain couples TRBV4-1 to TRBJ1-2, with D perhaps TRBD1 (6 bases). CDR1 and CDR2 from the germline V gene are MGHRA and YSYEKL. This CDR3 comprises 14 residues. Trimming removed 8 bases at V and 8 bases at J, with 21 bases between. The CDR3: CASLPVGGAQGYTF. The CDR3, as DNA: TGCGCCAGCCTACCCGTAGGGGGGGCTCAAGGCTACACCTTC.

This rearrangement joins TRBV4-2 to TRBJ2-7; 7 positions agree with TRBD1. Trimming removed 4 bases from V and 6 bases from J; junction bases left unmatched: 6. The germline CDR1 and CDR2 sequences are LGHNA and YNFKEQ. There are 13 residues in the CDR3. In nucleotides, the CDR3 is TGTGCCAGCAGCCCTAATGCAGGGGGCGAGCAGTACTTC. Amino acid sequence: CASSPNAGGEQYF.

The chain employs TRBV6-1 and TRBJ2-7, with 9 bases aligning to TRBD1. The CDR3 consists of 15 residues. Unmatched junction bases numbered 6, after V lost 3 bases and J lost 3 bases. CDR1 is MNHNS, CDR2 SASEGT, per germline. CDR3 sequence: CASSESTGGYYEQYF. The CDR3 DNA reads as TGTGCCAGCAGTGAGTCGACAGGGGGGTACTACGAGCAGTACTTC.

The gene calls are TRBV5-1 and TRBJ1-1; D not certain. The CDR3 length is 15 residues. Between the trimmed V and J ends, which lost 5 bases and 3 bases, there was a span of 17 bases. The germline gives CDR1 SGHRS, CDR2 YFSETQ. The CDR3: CASRIGVRSDTEAFF. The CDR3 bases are TGCGCCAGCAGAATTGGAGTTCGGTCGGACACTGAAGCTTTCTTT.

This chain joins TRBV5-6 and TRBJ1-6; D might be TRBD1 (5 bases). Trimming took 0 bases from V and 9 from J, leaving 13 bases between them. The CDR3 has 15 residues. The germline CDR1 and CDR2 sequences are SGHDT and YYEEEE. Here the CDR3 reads CASSLAPGRVSPLHF. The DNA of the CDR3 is TGTGCCAGCAGCTTGGCCCCAGGGCGCGTTTCACCCCTCCACTTT.

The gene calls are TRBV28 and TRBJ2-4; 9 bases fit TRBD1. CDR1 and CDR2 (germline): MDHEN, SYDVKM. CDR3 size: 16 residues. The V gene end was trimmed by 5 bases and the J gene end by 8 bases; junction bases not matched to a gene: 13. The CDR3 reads CASSLARTGDRDIQYF. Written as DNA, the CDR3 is TGTGCCAGCAGTCTGGCTAGAACGGGGGACAGGGACATTCAGTACTTC.

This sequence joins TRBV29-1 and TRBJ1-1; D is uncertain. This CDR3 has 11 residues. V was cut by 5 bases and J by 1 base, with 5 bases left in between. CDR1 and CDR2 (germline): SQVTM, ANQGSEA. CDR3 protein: CSVQSNTEAFF. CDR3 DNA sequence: TGCAGCGTTCAGTCGAACACTGAAGCTTTCTTT.

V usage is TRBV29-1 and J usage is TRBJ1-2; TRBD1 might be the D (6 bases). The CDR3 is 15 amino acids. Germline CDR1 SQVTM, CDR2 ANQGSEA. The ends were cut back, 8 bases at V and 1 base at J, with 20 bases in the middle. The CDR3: CSIRDTQDVNYGYTF. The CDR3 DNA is TGCAGCATCCGGGACACCCAAGACGTTAACTATGGCTACACCTTC.

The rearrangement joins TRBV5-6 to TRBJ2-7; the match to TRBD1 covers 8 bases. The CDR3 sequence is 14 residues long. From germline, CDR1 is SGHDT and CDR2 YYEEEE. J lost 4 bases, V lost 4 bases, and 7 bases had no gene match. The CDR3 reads CASSPGTGGYEQYF. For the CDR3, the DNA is TGTGCCAGCAGCCCCGGGACAGGCGGTTACGAGCAGTACTTC. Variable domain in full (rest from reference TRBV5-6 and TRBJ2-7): DAGVTQSPTHLIKTRGQQVTLRCSPKSGHDTVSWYQQALGQGPQFIFQYYEEEERQRGNFPDRFSGHQFPNYSSELNVNALLLGDSALYLCASSPGTGGYEQYFGPGTRLTVT.

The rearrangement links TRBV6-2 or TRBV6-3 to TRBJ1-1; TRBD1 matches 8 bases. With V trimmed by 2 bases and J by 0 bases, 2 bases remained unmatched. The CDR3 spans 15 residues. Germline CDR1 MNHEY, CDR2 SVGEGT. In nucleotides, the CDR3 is TGTGCCAGCAGTTACCGGACAGGGTTGAACACTGAAGCTTTCTTT. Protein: CASSYRTGLNTEAFF.

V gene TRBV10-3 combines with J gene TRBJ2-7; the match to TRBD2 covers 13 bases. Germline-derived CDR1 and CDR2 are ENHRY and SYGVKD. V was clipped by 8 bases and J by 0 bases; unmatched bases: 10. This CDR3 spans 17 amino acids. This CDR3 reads CAISGLAGSKYSYEQYF. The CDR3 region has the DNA TGTGCCATCTCGGGACTAGCGGGGTCAAAATACTCCTACGAGCAGTACTTC.